The rows below give T cell receptor beta chains drawn from one sample of a study of cytomegalovirus exposure and HLA in healthy donors. Some clones are missing from TCRdb's copy, which holds only in-frame ones; the method was immunoSEQ multiplex PCR. Of 150,000 or so clones listed, 84% were seen once; the top ten hold 0.38%. Sequencing was done on a sample of PBMCs. These TCRs come from a boy between 2 and 10 years old in good health and CMV-seronegative. Each CDR3 is given with its conserved first and last residue. Each record gives: J gene, D gene, clone size, V gene, CDR3 DNA, CDR3 protein. A D gene is named only where the DNA matches it firmly. Some rows have no size entry. The others give once, few or many, or a class for an expanded clone.

j_call: TRBJ1-5; d_call: NA; clone_size: NA; v_call: TRBV28; cdr3_nt: TGTGCCAGCAGTTTTGTCCAAAATCAGCCCCAGCATTTT; cdr3_aa: CASSFVQNQPQHF
j_call: TRBJ2-1; d_call: TRBD2; clone_size: NA; v_call: TRBV28; cdr3_nt: TGTGCCAGCAGTTTATACCGGGGGGTGCGGGAGCAAAGGCAGTTCTTC; cdr3_aa: CASSLYRGVREQRQFF
j_call: TRBJ2-3; d_call: TRBD2; clone_size: NA; v_call: TRBV9; cdr3_nt: TGTGCCAGCAGCTCCCTTAGCGGGAGGGGTAATACGCAGTATTTT; cdr3_aa: CASSSLSGRGNTQYF
j_call: TRBJ1-5; d_call: NA; clone_size: NA; v_call: TRBV7-9; cdr3_nt: TGTGCCAGCAGCTGGGAGGGACCGAATAGCAATCAGCCCCAGCATTTT; cdr3_aa: CASSWEGPNSNQPQHF
j_call: TRBJ1-5; d_call: TRBD1; clone_size: few; v_call: TRBV4-1; cdr3_nt: TGCGCCAGCAGTCGAGGACAGGGAAGGGGCAATCAGCCCCAGCATTTT; cdr3_aa: CASSRGQGRGNQPQHF
j_call: TRBJ2-7; d_call: NA; clone_size: NA; v_call: TRBV9; cdr3_nt: TGTGCCAGCAGCGTTTCCCGCTACGAGCAGTACTTC; cdr3_aa: CASSVSRYEQYF
j_call: TRBJ2-1; d_call: NA; clone_size: few; v_call: TRBV5-1; cdr3_nt: TGCGCCAGCAGCTTTCTGGGCCCGGATGAGCAGTTCTTC; cdr3_aa: CASSFLGPDEQFF
j_call: TRBJ1-2; d_call: NA; clone_size: NA; v_call: TRBV6-5; cdr3_nt: TGTGCCAGCATCCCTCGGGACTCCGGAGGCTACACCTTC; cdr3_aa: CASIPRDSGGYTF
j_call: TRBJ2-7; d_call: NA; clone_size: NA; v_call: TRBV10-3; cdr3_nt: TGTGCCATCAGTGAGTCGGAGGAGTTTAGCAGCTCCTACGAGCAGTACTTC; cdr3_aa: CAISESEEFSSSYEQYF
j_call: TRBJ1-1; d_call: NA; clone_size: NA; v_call: TRBV5-1; cdr3_nt: TGCGCCAGCAGCTTAGGGAAGGGGGTGAACACTGAAGCTTTCTTT; cdr3_aa: CASSLGKGVNTEAFF
j_call: TRBJ1-1; d_call: NA; clone_size: NA; v_call: TRBV6-5; cdr3_nt: TGTGCCAGCCATCTCCACAGAGCCATGAACACTGAAGCTTTCTTT; cdr3_aa: CASHLHRAMNTEAFF
j_call: TRBJ2-2; d_call: NA; clone_size: NA; v_call: TRBV4-1; cdr3_nt: TGCGCCAGCAGACCGGTCAACACCGGGGAGCTGTTTTTT; cdr3_aa: CASRPVNTGELFF
j_call: TRBJ2-5; d_call: TRBD1; clone_size: NA; v_call: TRBV4-1; cdr3_nt: TGCGCCAGCAGCCACCACCCGGGACAGGCGGTAACAGGGGGCGCCAAGACCCAGTACTTC; cdr3_aa: CASSHHPGQAVTGGAKTQYF
j_call: TRBJ1-4; d_call: TRBD1; clone_size: NA; v_call: TRBV5-1; cdr3_nt: TGCGCCAGCAGCCCAGGACAGGGTAATGAAAAACTGTTTTTT; cdr3_aa: CASSPGQGNEKLFF
j_call: TRBJ2-3; d_call: NA; clone_size: once; v_call: TRBV6-5; cdr3_nt: TGTGCCAGCAGTTATCGGGGTGCAGATACGCAGTATTTT; cdr3_aa: CASSYRGADTQYF
j_call: TRBJ2-2; d_call: TRBD2; clone_size: NA; v_call: TRBV5-4; cdr3_nt: TGTGCCAGCAGCTCGGGACTAGCGGGCGGGGAGCTGTTTTTT; cdr3_aa: CASSSGLAGGELFF
j_call: TRBJ2-7; d_call: TRBD2; clone_size: NA; v_call: TRBV19; cdr3_nt: TGTGCCAGTAGTATTCGGCGTCGGGCTAGCGGGCCTACCTACGAGCAGTACTTC; cdr3_aa: CASSIRRRASGPTYEQYF
j_call: TRBJ1-2; d_call: TRBD1; clone_size: NA; v_call: TRBV30; cdr3_nt: TGTGCCTGGTCTATTCTGGGACAGGTTAACTATGGCTACACCTTC; cdr3_aa: CAWSILGQVNYGYTF
j_call: TRBJ2-1; d_call: TRBD1; clone_size: NA; v_call: TRBV28; cdr3_nt: TGTGCCAGCAGTTACCCGGGACAGGGGGCTCGAAGGTCCTACAATGAGCAGTTCTTC; cdr3_aa: CASSYPGQGARRSYNEQFF
j_call: TRBJ2-3; d_call: TRBD2; clone_size: few; v_call: TRBV14; cdr3_nt: TGTGCCAGCAGCCAAGGAAGCGGGAGGCGGACAGATACGCAGTATTTT; cdr3_aa: CASSQGSGRRTDTQYF
j_call: TRBJ2-3; d_call: NA; clone_size: NA; v_call: TRBV9; cdr3_nt: TGTGCCAGCAGCCCGGGACTCGCAATGAGCACAGATACGCAGTATTTT; cdr3_aa: CASSPGLAMSTDTQYF
j_call: TRBJ1-2; d_call: TRBD1; clone_size: NA; v_call: TRBV27; cdr3_nt: TGTGCCAGCACCAGAACACAGGGGGCTGGCGGCTACACCTTC; cdr3_aa: CASTRTQGAGGYTF
j_call: TRBJ1-2; d_call: NA; clone_size: NA; v_call: TRBV6-5; cdr3_nt: TGTGCCAGCAGTTATAGGGGGGGAGGCTACACCTTC; cdr3_aa: CASSYRGGGYTF
j_call: TRBJ1-1; d_call: NA; clone_size: NA; v_call: TRBV5-4; cdr3_nt: TGTGCCAGCAGCTTGGAAGCAGGAAAGAACACTGAGGCTTTCTTT; cdr3_aa: CASSLEAGKNTEAFF
j_call: TRBJ2-5; d_call: TRBD1; clone_size: NA; v_call: TRBV30; cdr3_nt: TGTGCCTGGAGAGGACCTCGGACAGGGAGAAGGGAGACCCAGTACTTC; cdr3_aa: CAWRGPRTGRRETQYF
j_call: TRBJ2-5; d_call: NA; clone_size: NA; v_call: TRBV7-9; cdr3_nt: TGTGCCAGCAGCCACCCACCAGTTAGCCCGGAAGAGACCCAGTACTTC; cdr3_aa: CASSHPPVSPEETQYF
j_call: TRBJ2-2; d_call: NA; clone_size: NA; v_call: TRBV25-1; cdr3_nt: TGTGCCAGCGGACAGAACACCGGGGAGCTGTTTTTT; cdr3_aa: CASGQNTGELFF
j_call: TRBJ1-2; d_call: NA; clone_size: NA; v_call: TRBV6-1; cdr3_nt: TGTGCCAGCATTAGAACAGGGAACTATGGCTACACCTTC; cdr3_aa: CASIRTGNYGYTF
j_call: TRBJ1-1; d_call: NA; clone_size: NA; v_call: TRBV6-1; cdr3_nt: TGTGCCAGCAAACAGGGTTTTAGCACTGAAGCTTTCTTT; cdr3_aa: CASKQGFSTEAFF
j_call: TRBJ2-7; d_call: NA; clone_size: NA; v_call: TRBV7-9; cdr3_nt: TGTGCCAGCAGCCAGACAGACCGCGAGCAGTACTTC; cdr3_aa: CASSQTDREQYF
j_call: TRBJ1-2; d_call: NA; clone_size: NA; v_call: TRBV2; cdr3_nt: TGTGCCAGCAAAAAAGGCCGGCGGAACTTTCCCGGCTACACCTTC; cdr3_aa: CASKKGRRNFPGYTF
j_call: TRBJ2-1; d_call: TRBD1; clone_size: NA; v_call: TRBV9; cdr3_nt: TGTGCCAGCAGCGCCAACTACAGGGGAAGTAGCAAAAATGAGCAGTTCTTC; cdr3_aa: CASSANYRGSSKNEQFF
j_call: TRBJ1-2; d_call: NA; clone_size: NA; v_call: TRBV19; cdr3_nt: TGTGCCAGTAGGAGGACAGTCGGAGACTATGGCTACACCTTC; cdr3_aa: CASRRTVGDYGYTF
j_call: TRBJ2-7; d_call: TRBD1; clone_size: NA; v_call: TRBV15; cdr3_nt: TGTGCCACTGCGACAGGGGGATTTTACGAGCAGTACTTC; cdr3_aa: CATATGGFYEQYF
j_call: TRBJ2-7; d_call: NA; clone_size: NA; v_call: TRBV7-7; cdr3_nt: TGTGCTAGCAGCTTCGGACAGTCCTACGAGCAGTACTTC; cdr3_aa: CASSFGQSYEQYF
j_call: TRBJ2-1; d_call: TRBD1; clone_size: NA; v_call: TRBV6-5; cdr3_nt: TGTGCCAGCAGTTCTCCCCGGGACAGGGGCTACAATGAGCAGTTCTTC; cdr3_aa: CASSSPRDRGYNEQFF
j_call: TRBJ2-1; d_call: TRBD2; clone_size: NA; v_call: TRBV27; cdr3_nt: TGTGCCAACTCGTGGGAGGGAGTTGTGAATGAGCAGTTCTTC; cdr3_aa: CANSWEGVVNEQFF
j_call: TRBJ2-7; d_call: TRBD2; clone_size: NA; v_call: TRBV7-9; cdr3_nt: TGTGCCGGCTCCGGGGGGGGGATCTACGAGCAGTACTTC; cdr3_aa: CAGSGGGIYEQYF
j_call: TRBJ2-1; d_call: TRBD2; clone_size: NA; v_call: TRBV11-2; cdr3_nt: TGTGCCAGCAGCCTGATAGCTGCCAGCGGGGGTAATGAGCAGTTCTTC; cdr3_aa: CASSLIAASGGNEQFF
j_call: TRBJ2-3; d_call: NA; clone_size: once; v_call: TRBV2; cdr3_nt: TGTGCCAGCACCTGGCACCCGGGGACAGATACGCAGTATTTT; cdr3_aa: CASTWHPGTDTQYF
j_call: TRBJ2-2; d_call: TRBD2; clone_size: NA; v_call: TRBV27; cdr3_nt: TGTGCCAGCAGATCCTCTGGACTAGCGGGATTGAACACCGGGGAGCTGTTTTTT; cdr3_aa: CASRSSGLAGLNTGELFF
j_call: TRBJ1-1; d_call: TRBD1; clone_size: NA; v_call: TRBV28; cdr3_nt: TGTGCCAGCAGTTTACACAGGGGATCGTACACTGAAGCTTTCTTT; cdr3_aa: CASSLHRGSYTEAFF
j_call: TRBJ1-2; d_call: NA; clone_size: NA; v_call: TRBV2; cdr3_nt: TGTGCCAGTAGGACATTCAATAACTATGGCTACACCTTC; cdr3_aa: CASRTFNNYGYTF